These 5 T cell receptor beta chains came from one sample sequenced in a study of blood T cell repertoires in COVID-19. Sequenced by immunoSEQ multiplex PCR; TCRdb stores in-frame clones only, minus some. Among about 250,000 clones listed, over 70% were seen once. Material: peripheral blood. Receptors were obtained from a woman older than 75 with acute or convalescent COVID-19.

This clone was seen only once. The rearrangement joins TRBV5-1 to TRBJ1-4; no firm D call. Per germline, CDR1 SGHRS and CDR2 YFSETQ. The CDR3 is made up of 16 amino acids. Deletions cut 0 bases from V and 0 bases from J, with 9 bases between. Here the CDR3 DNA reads TGCGCCAGCAGCTTGGGGAGTATTCCAACTAATGAAAAACTGTTTTTT. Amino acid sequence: CASSLGSIPTNEKLFF.

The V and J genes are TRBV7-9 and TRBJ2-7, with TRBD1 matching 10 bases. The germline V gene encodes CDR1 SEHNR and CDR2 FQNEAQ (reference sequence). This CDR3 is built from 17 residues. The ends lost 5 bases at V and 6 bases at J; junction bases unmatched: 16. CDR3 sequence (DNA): TGTGCCAGCAGCCACCGACAGGGGGCCCCCCTCGGGCGCGAGCAGTACTTC. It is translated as CASSHRQGAPLGREQYF. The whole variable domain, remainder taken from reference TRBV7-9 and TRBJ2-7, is DTGVSQNPRHKITKRGQNVTFRCDPISEHNRLYWYRQTLGQGPEFLTYFQNEAQLEKSRLLSDRFSAERPKGSFSTLEIQRTEQGDSAMYLCASSHRQGAPLGREQYFGPGTRLTVT.

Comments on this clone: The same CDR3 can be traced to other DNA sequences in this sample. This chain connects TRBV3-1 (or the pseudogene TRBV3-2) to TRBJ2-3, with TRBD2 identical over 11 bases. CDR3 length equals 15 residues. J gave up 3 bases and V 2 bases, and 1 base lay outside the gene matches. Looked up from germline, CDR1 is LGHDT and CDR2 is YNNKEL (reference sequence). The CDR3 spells CASSQTSGSTDTQYF. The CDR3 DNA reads TGTGCCAGCAGCCAAACTAGCGGGAGTACAGATACGCAGTATTTT.

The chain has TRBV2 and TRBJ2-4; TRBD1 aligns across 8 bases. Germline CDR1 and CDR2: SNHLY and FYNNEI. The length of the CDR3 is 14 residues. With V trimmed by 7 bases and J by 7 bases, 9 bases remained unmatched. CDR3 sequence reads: CASKVQGGINIQYF. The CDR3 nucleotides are TGTGCCAGCAAAGTACAGGGGGGAATTAACATTCAGTACTTC.

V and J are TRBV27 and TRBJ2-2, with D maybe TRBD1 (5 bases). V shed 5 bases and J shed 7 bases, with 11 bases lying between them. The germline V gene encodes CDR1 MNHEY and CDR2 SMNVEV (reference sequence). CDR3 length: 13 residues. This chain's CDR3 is CASSPQGIGELFF. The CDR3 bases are TGTGCCAGCAGTCCCCAGGGAATCGGGGAGCTGTTTTTT.